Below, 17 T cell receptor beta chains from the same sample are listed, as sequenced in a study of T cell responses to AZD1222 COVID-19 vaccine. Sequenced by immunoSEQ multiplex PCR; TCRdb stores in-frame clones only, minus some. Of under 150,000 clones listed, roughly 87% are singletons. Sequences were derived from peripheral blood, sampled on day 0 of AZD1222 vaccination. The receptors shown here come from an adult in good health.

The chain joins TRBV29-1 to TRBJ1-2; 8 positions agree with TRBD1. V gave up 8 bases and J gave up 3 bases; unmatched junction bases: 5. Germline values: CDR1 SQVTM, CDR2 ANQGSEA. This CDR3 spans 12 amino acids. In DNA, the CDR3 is TGCAGCTCGGGACAGGATCACTATGGCTACACCTTC. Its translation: CSSGQDHYGYTF.

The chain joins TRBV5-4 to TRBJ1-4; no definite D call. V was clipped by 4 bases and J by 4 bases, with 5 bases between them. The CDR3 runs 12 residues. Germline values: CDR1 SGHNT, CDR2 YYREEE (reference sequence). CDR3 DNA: TGTGCCAGCAGCCTGGTTAATGAAAAACTGTTTTTT. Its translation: CASSLVNEKLFF.

The CDR3 region is CASSPAGRGSSGANVLTF. CDR3 nucleotides: TGTGCCAGCAGTCCGGCCGGCAGGGGGAGCTCTGGGGCCAACGTCCTGACTTTC. The rearrangement joins TRBV28 to TRBJ2-6; 7 nucleotides line up with TRBD1. Germline loops: CDR1 MDHEN, CDR2 SYDVKM. This CDR3 has 18 residues. The junction had 10 bases not matched to a gene; V was cut back by 5 bases and J by 0 bases.

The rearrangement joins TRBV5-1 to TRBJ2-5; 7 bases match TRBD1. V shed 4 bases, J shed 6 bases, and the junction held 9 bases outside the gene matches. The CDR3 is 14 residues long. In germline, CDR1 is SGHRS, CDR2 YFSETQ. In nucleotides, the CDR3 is TGCGCCAGCAGCGATAGGGACAGTTCAAAGACCCAGTACTTC. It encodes CASSDRDSSKTQYF.

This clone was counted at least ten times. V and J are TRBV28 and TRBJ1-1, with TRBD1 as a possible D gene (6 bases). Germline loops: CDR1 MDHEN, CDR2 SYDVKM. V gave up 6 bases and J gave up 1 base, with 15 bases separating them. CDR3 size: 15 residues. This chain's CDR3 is CASRAGGRANTEAFF. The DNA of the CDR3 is TGTGCCAGCAGAGCCGGGGGCAGGGCGAACACTGAAGCTTTCTTT.

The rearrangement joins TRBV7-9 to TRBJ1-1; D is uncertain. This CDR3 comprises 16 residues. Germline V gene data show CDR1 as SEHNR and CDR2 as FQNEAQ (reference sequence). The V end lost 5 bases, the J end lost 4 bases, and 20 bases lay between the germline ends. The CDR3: CASSAPRGPSGTEAFF. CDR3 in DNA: TGTGCCAGCAGCGCTCCCCGAGGGCCCTCGGGCACTGAAGCTTTCTTT.

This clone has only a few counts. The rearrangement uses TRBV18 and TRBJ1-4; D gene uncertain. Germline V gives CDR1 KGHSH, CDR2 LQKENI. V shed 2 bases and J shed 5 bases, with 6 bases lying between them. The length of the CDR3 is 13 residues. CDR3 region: CASSPSGNEKLFF. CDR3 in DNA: TGTGCCAGCTCACCATCTGGGAATGAAAAACTGTTTTTT.

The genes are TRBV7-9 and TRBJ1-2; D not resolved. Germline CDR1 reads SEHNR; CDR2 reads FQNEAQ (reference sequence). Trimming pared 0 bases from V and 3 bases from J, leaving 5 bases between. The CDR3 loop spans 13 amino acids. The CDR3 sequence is CASSLAFDYGYTF. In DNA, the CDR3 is TGTGCCAGCAGCTTAGCGTTTGACTATGGCTACACCTTC.

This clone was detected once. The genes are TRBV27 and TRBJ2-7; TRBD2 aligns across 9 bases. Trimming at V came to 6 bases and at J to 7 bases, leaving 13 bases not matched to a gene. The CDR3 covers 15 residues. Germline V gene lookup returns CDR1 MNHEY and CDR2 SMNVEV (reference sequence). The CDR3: CASRKGGRARGEQYF. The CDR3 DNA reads TGTGCCAGCAGAAAAGGCGGGAGGGCCCGAGGAGAGCAGTACTTC.

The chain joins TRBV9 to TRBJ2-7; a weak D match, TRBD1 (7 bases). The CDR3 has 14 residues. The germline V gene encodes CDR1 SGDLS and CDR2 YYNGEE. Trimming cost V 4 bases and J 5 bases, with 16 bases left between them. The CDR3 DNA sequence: TGTGCCAGCAGCCTTCGACAGGGACTCCACGAGCAGTACTTC. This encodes CASSLRQGLHEQYF.

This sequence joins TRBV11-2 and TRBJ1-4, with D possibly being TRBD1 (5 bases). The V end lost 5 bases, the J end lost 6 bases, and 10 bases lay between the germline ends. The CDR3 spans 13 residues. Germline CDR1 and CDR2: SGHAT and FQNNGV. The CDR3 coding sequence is TGTGCCAGCAGCCCTGGGGGAGATGAAAAACTGTTTTTT. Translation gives CASSPGGDEKLFF.

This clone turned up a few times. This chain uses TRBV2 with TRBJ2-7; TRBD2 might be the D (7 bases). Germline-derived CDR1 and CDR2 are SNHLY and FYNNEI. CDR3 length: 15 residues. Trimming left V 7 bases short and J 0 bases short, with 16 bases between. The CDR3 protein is CASTPWGGASYEQYF. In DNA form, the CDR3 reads TGTGCCAGCACCCCCTGGGGGGGGGCCTCCTACGAGCAGTACTTC.

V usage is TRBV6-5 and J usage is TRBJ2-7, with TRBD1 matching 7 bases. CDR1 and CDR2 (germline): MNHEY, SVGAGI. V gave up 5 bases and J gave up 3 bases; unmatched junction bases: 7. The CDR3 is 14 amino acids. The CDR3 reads CASSLGQVDYEQYF. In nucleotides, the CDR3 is TGTGCCAGCAGTCTCGGACAGGTGGACTACGAGCAGTACTTC.

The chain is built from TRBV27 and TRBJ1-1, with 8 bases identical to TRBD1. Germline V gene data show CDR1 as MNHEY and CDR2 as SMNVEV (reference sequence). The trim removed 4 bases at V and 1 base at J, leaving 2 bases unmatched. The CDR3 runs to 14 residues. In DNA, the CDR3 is TGTGCCAGCAGTTGGGACAGGAGGAACACTGAAGCTTTCTTT. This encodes CASSWDRRNTEAFF.

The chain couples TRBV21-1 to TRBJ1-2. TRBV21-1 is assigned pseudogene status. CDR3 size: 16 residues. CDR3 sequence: CASSKEGRPLNYGYTF. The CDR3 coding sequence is TGTGCCAGCAGCAAAGAGGGCAGGCCCCTGAACTATGGCTACACCTTC.

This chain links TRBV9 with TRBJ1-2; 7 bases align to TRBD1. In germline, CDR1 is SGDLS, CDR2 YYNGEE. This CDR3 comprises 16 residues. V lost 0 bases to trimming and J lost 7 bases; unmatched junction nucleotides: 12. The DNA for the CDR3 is TGTGCCAGCAGCGTAGCCATCGGGACAGCTCGAGGTGGCTACACCTTC. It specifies CASSVAIGTARGGYTF.

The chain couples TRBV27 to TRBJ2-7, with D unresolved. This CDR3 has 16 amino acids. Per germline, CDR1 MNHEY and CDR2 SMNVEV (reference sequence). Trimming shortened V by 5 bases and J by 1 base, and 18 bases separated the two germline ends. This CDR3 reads CASSLTPSRLSYEQYF. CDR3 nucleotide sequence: TGTGCCAGCAGTCTAACCCCCTCCCGGCTGTCCTACGAGCAGTACTTC.